This T cell receptor (beta chain) was profiled in a study of tumor-infiltrating lymphocytes in primary liver carcinoma. Researchers generated TCR beta cDNA from around 0.55 ug of total RNA, relying on a constant-region primer. Slightly modified ARM-PCR served as the procedure for the TCR beta libraries. These libraries came from three rounds of nested multiplex PCR. PCR rounds one and two used TRBV1-TRBV30 forward primers with a C-beta reverse primer for approximately 10 cycles each. Via MiXCR, TCRdb re-called the multiplex PCR reads, giving one row per CDR3 protein. Among nearly 45,000 distinct CDR3 sequences, about three quarters were seen once, and the ten largest hold about 18%. In its sample, this clonotype ranks as medium-sized. The antigen is not known. CDR3 size: 16 residues. V lost 5 bases, J lost 2 bases, and 9 bases stayed unmatched. Germline V gene sequence: CDR1 MNHNY, CDR2 SVGAGI (reference sequence).

Study results and limitations: Relative to blood, tumors carried a significantly larger fraction of the repertoire in their top 250 clones (p = 0.039). Tumor-adjacent and tumor-blood pairs shared less of their repertoires than tumor region pairs shared.

The roughly 19-32 mg bulk tissue piece was not sorted before simultaneous RNA and DNA extraction. Surgical resection was the treatment these patients received for primary liver carcinoma. The study enrolled treatment-naive patients with chronic HBV infection. This receptor was obtained from a man between 35 and 55 years old with primary liver carcinoma and hepatitis B virus infection. This chain connects TRBV6-6 to TRBJ2-7; 10 nucleotides align to TRBD2. The sequencing input was liver tumor tissue from sampling region 2. This sample's subset: tumor region T2, inferior pole. CDR3 bases: TGTGCCAGCAGTCATCGAGCGGGAGGGCCTACCTACGAGCAGTACTTC. It yields the protein CASSHRAGGPTYEQYF.